Listed here are 3 T cell receptor beta chains from one sample, sequenced in a study of blood T cell repertoires in COVID-19. Clones were sequenced by immunoSEQ multiplex PCR, and TCRdb holds only the in-frame ones, with some missing. This sample carries approximately 210,000 clones, roughly 84% of them seen once, and the ten largest clones take about 7%. Sample: PBMCs or T cells enriched from blood (not recorded which). All receptors come from a man aged 25 to 45 in a cohort exposed to, infected with or recovered from COVID-19 (not recorded which).

CDR3 amino acids: CASSLKGERAGELFF. The CDR3 nucleotides are TGCGCCAGCAGCTTGAAGGGGGAGAGGGCCGGGGAGCTGTTTTTT. This sequence joins TRBV5-1 and TRBJ2-2; tentative D call: TRBD1 (6 bases). This CDR3 region has 15 residues. V dropped 1 base and J dropped 6 bases, with 13 bases sitting between them. Germline V gives CDR1 SGHRS, CDR2 YFSETQ.

V is TRBV9 and J is TRBJ2-2; 9 nucleotides line up with TRBD1. Germline-derived CDR1 and CDR2 are SGDLS and YYNGEE. The CDR3 is 16 residues long. The V segment lost 0 bases and the J segment 6 bases; nucleotides outside the gene matches: 6. CDR3 amino acids: CASSVDQGQGPGELFF. Written as DNA, the CDR3 is TGTGCCAGCAGCGTAGACCAGGGACAGGGTCCCGGGGAGCTGTTTTTT.

The chain has TRBV7-9 and TRBJ2-5, with D maybe TRBD2 (6 bases). CDR1 is SEHNR and CDR2 is FQNEAQ in the germline V gene (reference sequence). Trimming removed 4 bases from V and 5 bases from J, with 11 bases in between. CDR3 length: 13 amino acids. The CDR3 sequence: CASSWGVGETQYF. CDR3 nucleotides: TGTGCCAGCAGCTGGGGGGTAGGGGAGACCCAGTACTTC. The whole variable domain, filled in from reference TRBV7-9 and TRBJ2-5, reads DTGVSQNPRHKITKRGQNVTFRCDPISEHNRLYWYRQTLGQGPEFLTYFQNEAQLEKSRLLSDRFSAERPKGSFSTLEIQRTEQGDSAMYLCASSWGVGETQYFGPGTRLLVL.